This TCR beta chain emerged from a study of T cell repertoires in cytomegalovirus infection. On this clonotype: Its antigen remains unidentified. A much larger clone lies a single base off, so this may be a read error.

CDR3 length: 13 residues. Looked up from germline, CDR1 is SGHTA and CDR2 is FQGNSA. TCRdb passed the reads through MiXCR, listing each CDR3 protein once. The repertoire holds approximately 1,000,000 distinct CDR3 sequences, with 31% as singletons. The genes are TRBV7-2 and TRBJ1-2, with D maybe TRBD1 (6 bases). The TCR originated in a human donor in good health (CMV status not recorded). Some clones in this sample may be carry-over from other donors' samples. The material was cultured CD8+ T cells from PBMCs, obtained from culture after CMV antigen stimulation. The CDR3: CVSSLVQGDGYTF. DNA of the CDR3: TGTGTCAGCAGCTTAGTACAGGGCGATGGCTACACCTTC.